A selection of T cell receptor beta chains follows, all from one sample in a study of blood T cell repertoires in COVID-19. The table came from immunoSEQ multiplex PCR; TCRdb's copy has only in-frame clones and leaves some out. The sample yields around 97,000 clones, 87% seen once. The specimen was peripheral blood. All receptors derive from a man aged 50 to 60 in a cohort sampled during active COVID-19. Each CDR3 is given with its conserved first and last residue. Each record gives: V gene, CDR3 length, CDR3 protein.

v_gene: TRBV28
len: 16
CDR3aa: CASSSTTGGESDTQYF

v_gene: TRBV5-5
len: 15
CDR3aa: CASSLTGAITGELFF

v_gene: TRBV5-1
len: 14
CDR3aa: CASSAGQAGGTQYF

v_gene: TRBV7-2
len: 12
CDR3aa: CASTPTGDEQYF

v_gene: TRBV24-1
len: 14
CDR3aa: CATRAFLGNQPQHF

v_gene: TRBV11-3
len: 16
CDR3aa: CASSLVVGGDQETQYF

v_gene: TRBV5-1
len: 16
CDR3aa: CASSLGDRQYNSPLHF

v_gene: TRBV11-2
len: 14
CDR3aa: CASSRLQINYGYTF

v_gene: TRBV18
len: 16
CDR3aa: CASSLLTGTGDYGYTF

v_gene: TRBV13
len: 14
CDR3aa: CASRTAGTAEKLFF

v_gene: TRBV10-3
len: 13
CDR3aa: CAISGRTGPEAFF

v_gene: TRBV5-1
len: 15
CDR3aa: CASSLDTSGTYEQYF

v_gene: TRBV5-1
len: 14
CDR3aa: CASSTGQGGTEAFF

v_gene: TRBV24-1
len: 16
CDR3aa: CATSDMGQGTYNEQFF

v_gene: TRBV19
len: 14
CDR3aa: CASSMGGHTDTQYF

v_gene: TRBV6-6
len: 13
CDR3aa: CASSYEGNTEAFF

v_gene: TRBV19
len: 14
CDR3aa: CASSLRTESSPLHF

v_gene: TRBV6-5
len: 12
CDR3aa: CASRQGASEAFF

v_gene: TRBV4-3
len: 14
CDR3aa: CASSPQGRWAEAFF

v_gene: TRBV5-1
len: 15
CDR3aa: CASSLSGTGTFEAFF

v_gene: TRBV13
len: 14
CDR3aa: CASSLTAANEKLFF

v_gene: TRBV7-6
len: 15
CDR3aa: CASSPNWATLGEQFF

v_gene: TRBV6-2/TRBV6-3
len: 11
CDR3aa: CASSQDSEQYF

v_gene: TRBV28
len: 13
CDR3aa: CASSGGGLTPQHF

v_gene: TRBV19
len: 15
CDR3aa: CASSITFDRVQPQHF

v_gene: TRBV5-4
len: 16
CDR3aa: CASSSRTSGGTGELFF

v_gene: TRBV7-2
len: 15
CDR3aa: CASSFSRGRSDTQYF

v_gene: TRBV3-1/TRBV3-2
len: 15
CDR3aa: CASSQDRGRGETQYF

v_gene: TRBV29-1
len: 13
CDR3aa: CSVSNRGNEKLFF

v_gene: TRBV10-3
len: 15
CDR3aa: CAISRGGQANTEAFF

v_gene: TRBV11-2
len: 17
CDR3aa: CASSYKPGTMVQETQYF

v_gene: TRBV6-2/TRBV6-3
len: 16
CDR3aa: CASSPSGGRRIYEQYF

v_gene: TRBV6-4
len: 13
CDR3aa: CASSEGAGYGYTF

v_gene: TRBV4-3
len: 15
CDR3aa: CASSLTTGSSYEQYF

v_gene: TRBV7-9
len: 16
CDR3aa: CASSLRSDRGREGYTF

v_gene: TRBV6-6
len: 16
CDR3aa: CASRRTASSYNSPLHF

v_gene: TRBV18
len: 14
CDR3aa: CASSPQPGNYGYTF

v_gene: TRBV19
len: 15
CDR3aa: CASSSKGQGNTEAFF

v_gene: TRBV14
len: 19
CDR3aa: CASSQSSSGGLPLYNEQFF

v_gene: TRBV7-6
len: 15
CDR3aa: CASSLGTGGGETQYF

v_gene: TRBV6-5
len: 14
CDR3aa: CASSYSGRTYGYTF

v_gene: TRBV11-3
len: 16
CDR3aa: CASSQGSGGAQETQYF

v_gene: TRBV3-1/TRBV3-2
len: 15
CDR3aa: CASSHIAGYQETQYF

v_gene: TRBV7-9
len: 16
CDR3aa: CASSFTTSGGAETQYF

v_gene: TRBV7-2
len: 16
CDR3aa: CASSYSGGPNTGELFF

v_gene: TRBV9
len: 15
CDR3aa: CASSKQGESYNEQFF